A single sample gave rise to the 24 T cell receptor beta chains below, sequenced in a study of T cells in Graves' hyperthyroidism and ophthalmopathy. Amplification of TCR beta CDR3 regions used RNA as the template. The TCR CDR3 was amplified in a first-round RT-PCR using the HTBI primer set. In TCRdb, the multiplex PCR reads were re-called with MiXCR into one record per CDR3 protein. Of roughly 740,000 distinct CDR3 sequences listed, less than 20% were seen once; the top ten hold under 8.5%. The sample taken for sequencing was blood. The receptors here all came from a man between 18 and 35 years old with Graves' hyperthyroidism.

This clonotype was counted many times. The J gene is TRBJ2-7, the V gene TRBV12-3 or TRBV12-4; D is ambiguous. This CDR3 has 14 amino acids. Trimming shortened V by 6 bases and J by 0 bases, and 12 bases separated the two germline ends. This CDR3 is CASSSVFSSYEQYF. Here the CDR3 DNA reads TGTGCCAGCAGCTCGGTATTTAGCTCCTACGAGCAGTACTTC.

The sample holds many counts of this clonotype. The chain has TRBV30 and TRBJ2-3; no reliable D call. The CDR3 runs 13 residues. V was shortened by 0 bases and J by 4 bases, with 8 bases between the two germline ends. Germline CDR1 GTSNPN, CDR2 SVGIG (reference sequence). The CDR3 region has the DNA TGTGCCTGGAGTGTGAGCGCCGCAGATACGCAGTATTTT. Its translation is CAWSVSAADTQYF.

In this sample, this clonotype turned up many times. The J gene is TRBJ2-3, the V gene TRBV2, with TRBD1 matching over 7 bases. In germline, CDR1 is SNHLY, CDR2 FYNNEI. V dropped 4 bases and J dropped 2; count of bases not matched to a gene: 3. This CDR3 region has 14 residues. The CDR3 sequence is CASSGQGHTDTQYF. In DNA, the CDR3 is TGTGCCAGCAGTGGACAGGGACACACAGATACGCAGTATTTT.

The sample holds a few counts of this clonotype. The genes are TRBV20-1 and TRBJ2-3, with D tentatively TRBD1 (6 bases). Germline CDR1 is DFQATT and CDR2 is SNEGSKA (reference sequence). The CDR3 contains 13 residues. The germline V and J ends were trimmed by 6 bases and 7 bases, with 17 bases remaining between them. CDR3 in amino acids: CSAYLTGTNTQYF. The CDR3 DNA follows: TGCAGTGCGTACTTGACAGGCACGAATACGCAGTATTTT.

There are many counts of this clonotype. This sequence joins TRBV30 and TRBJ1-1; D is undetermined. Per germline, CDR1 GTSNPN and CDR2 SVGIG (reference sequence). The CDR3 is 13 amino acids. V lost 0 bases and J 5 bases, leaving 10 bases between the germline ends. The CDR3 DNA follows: TGTGCCTGGAGTGTAAATCCGTATACTGAAGCTTTCTTT. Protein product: CAWSVNPYTEAFF.

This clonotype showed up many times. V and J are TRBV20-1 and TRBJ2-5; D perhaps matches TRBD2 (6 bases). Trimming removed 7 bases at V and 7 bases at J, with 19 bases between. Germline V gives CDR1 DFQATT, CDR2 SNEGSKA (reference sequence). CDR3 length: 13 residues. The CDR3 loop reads CSVTAGPLVTQYF. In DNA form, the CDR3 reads TGCAGTGTAACAGCGGGCCCACTGGTGACCCAGTACTTC.

The CDR3, as DNA: TGCAGCGTTGAAGATCGGAGTAGCGGCAATGAGCAGTTCTTC. Translated: CSVEDRSSGNEQFF. This chain joins TRBV29-1 and TRBJ2-1; D perhaps matches TRBD2 (6 bases). Germline CDR1 is SQVTM and CDR2 is ANQGSEA. The CDR3 is 14 residues long. V shed 0 bases and J shed 6 bases, with 12 bases lying between them.

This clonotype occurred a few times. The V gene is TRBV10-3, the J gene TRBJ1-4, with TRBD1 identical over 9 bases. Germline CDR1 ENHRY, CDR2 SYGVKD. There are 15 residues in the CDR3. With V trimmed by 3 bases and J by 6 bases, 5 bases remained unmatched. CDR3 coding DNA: TGTGCCATCAGTGACTCTGGGGACAGGGATGAAAAACTGTTTTTT. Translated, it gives CAISDSGDRDEKLFF.

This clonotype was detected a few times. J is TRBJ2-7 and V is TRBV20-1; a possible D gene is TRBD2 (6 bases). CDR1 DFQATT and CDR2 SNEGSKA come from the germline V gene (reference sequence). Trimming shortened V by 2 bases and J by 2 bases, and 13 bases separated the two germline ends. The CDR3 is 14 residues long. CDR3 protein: CSARPPTRTYEQYF. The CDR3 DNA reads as TGCAGTGCTAGACCCCCGACTAGAACCTACGAGCAGTACTTC.

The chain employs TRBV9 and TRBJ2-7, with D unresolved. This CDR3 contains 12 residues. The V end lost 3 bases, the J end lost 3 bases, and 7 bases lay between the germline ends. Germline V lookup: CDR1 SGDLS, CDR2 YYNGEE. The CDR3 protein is CASSGDGYEQYF. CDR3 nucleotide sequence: TGTGCCAGCAGCGGAGACGGCTACGAGCAGTACTTC.

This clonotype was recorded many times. CDR3 coding DNA: TGTGCCAGCACCCTCCTGCGACTAGTTTACAATGAGCAGTTCTTC. Encoded protein: CASTLLRLVYNEQFF. This chain uses TRBV12-3 or TRBV12-4 with TRBJ2-1; D may be TRBD2 (6 bases). The CDR3 runs to 15 residues. With 7 bases removed from V and 4 bases from J, the gap between germline ends came to 17 bases.

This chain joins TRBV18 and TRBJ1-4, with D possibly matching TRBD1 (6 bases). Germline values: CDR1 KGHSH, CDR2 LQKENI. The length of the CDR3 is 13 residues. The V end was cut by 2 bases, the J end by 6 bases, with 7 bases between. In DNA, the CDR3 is TGTGCCAGCTCACCAGGACAGTATGAAAAACTGTTTTTT. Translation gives CASSPGQYEKLFF.

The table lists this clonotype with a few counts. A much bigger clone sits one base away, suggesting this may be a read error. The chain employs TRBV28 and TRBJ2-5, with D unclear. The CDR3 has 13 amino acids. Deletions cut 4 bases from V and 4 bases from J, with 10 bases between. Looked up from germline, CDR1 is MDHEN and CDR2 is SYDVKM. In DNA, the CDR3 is TGTGCCAGCAGTTCGGCAGTTCCAGAGACCCAGTACTTC. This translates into CASSSAVPETQYF.

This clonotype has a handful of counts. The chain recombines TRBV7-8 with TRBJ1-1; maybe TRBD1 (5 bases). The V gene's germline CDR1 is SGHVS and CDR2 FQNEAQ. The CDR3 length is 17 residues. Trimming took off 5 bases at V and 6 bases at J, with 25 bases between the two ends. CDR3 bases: TGTGCCAGCAGCCGACTTTCAGGGCCCCAAAAACACGCTGAAGCTTTCTTT. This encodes CASSRLSGPQKHAEAFF.

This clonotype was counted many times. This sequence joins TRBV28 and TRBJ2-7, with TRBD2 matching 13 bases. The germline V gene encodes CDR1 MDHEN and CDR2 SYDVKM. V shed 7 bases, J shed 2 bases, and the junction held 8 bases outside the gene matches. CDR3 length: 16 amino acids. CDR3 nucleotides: TGTGCCAGCATCCCCCCGGGACTAGCGGGAACCTACGAGCAGTACTTC. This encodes CASIPPGLAGTYEQYF.

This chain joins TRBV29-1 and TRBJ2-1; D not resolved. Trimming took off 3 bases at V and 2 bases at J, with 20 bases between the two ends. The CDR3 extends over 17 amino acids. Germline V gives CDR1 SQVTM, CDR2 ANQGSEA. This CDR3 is CSVEAVGLLRTYNEQFF. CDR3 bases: TGCAGCGTTGAGGCGGTCGGGCTCCTCCGAACCTACAATGAGCAGTTCTTC.

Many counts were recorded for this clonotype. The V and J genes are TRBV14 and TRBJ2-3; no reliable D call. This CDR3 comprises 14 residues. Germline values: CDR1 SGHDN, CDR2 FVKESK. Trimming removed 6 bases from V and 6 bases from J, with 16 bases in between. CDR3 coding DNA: TGTGCCAGCAGTCTCCGTACTACAACTGATACGCAGTATTTT. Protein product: CASSLRTTTDTQYF.

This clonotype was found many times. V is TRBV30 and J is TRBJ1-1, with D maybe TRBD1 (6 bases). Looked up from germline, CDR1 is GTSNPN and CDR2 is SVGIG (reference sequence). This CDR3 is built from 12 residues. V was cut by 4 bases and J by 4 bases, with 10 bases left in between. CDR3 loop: CAWTTGSTEAFF. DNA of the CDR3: TGTGCCTGGACTACAGGGAGCACTGAAGCTTTCTTT.

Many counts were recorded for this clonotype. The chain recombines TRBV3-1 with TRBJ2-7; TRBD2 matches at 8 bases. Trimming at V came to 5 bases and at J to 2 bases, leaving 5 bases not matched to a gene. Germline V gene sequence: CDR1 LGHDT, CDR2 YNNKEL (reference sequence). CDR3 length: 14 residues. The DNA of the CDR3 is TGTGCCAGCAGCACCCGGGGGGGGACCTACGAGCAGTACTTC. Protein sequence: CASSTRGGTYEQYF.

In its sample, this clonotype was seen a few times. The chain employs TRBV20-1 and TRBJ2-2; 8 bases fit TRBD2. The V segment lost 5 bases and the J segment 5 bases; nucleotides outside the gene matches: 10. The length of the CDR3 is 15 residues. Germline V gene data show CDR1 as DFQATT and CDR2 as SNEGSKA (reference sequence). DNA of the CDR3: TGCAGTGCTCCGGGAGGGGGGCTGCGGACCGGGGAGCTGTTTTTT. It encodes CSAPGGGLRTGELFF.

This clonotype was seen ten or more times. The CDR3: CASSYEISGEQFF. The CDR3 coding sequence is TGTGCCAGCAGTTACGAGATTTCCGGTGAGCAGTTCTTC. The J gene is TRBJ2-1, the V gene TRBV6-2 or TRBV6-3; D remains ambiguous. Germline loops: CDR1 MNHEY, CDR2 SVGEGT. V was trimmed by 2 bases and J by 9 bases, leaving 11 bases between them. This CDR3 spans 13 amino acids.

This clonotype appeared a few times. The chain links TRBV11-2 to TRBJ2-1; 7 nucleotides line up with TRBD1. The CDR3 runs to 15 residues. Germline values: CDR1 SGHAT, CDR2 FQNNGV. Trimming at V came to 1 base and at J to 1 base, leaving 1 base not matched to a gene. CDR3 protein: CASSLVQGSYNEQFF. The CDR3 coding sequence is TGTGCCAGCAGCTTAGTACAGGGGTCCTACAATGAGCAGTTCTTC.

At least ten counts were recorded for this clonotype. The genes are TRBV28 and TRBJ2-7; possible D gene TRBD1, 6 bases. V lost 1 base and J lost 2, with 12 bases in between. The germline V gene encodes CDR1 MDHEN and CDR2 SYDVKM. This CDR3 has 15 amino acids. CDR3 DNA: TGTGCCAGCAGTTTATACGCGACAGGAACCTACGAGCAGTACTTC. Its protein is CASSLYATGTYEQYF. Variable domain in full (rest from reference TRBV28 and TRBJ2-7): DVKVTQSSRYLVKRTGEKVFLECVQDMDHENMFWYRQDPGLGLRLIYFSYDVKMKEKGDIPEGYSVSREKKERFSLILESASTNQTSMYLCASSLYATGTYEQYFGPGTRLTVT.

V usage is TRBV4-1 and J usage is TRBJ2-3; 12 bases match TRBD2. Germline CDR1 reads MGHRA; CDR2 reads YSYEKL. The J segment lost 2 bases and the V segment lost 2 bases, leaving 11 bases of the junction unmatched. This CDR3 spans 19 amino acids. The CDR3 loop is CASSQTTGTSGWDTDTQYF. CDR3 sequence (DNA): TGCGCCAGCAGCCAAACGACTGGGACTAGCGGGTGGGACACAGATACGCAGTATTTT.